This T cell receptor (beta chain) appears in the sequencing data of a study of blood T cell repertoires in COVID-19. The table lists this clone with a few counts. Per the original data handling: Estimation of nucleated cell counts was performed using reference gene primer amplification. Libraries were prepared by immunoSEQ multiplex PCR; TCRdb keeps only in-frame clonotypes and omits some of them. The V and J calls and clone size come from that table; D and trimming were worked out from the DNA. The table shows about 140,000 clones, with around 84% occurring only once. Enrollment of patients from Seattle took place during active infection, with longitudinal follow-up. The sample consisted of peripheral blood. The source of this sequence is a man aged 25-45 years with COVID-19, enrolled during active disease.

The chain's CDR3 is CATHWTGPSYEQYF. DNA for the CDR3: TGTGCTACCCATTGGACAGGCCCCTCCTACGAGCAGTACTTC. The rearrangement joins TRBV12-5 to TRBJ2-7, with 7 nucleotides matching TRBD1. This CDR3 contains 14 residues. The germline CDR1 and CDR2 sequences are LGHNT and FRNRAP. The J segment lost 0 bases and the V segment lost 10 bases, leaving 9 bases of the junction unmatched.